Reported below is one TCR beta chain. Additional DNA sequences in this sample encode the identical CDR3. V lost 0 bases and J lost 7, with 8 bases in between. Germline-derived CDR1 and CDR2 are SGDLS and YYNGEE. CDR3 length: 12 amino acids. This sample is drawn from a study of shared clonotypes between healthy human individuals. Terminally differentiated effector memory CD45RA+ cells were left out of the naive CD8 fraction, which was CD45RO-negative and positively selected for CCR7. Only in-frame clones appear in the TCRdb table, and some are missing; sequencing was by immunoSEQ multiplex PCR. The sample includes roughly 570,000 clones, nearly 98% of them seen just once.

V and J are TRBV9 and TRBJ2-7; D is uncertain. The receptor comes from a young man in good health. Sequencing input: naive CD8+ T cells sorted from blood. CDR3 in DNA: TGTGCCAGCAGCGTAGGTCTGGGTGAGCAGTACTTC. Protein product: CASSVGLGEQYF.